The 22 T cell receptor beta chains in this list originate from one sample, sequenced in a study of CXCR3-negative and CXCR3-positive naive CD8 T cells. In preparing the TRB cDNA libraries, 5' RACE with UMI labels was used. TCRdb reprocessed the 5' RACE reads and stores each CDR3 protein as one record, lacking DNA. The listing records approximately 52,000 distinct CDR3 sequences. The specimen was memory CD8+ T cells from blood. Every receptor here comes from a human donor in good health. Some clones in this sample may be carry-over from other donors' samples.

This chain connects TRBV23-1 to TRBJ1-5. TRBV23-1 has ORF status, its function being uncertain. The CDR3 covers 12 residues. The CDR3 is CASSNHLITQHF.

The CDR3 reads CAISVIADYNEQFF. The chain uses TRBV10-3 and TRBJ2-1; there is no DNA to check the TCRdb D call of TRBD2. Germline CDR1 reads ENHRY; CDR2 reads SYGVKD. The CDR3 has 14 amino acids.

The rearrangement links TRBV12-3 or TRBV12-4 to TRBJ2-2; TCRdb reports TRBD1, a call that lacks DNA to check it against. The length of the CDR3 is 15 residues. CDR3 in amino acids: CASSLIQGVTGELFF.

J is TRBJ2-1 and V is TRBV7-9; TCRdb's assignment of TRBD2 cannot be checked, as there is no DNA. The germline CDR1 and CDR2 sequences are SEHNR and FQNEAQ (reference sequence). The CDR3 extends over 15 amino acids. The CDR3: CASSPRLAGGHEQFF.

The chain is built from TRBV18 and TRBJ1-1. Germline assignment: CDR1 KGHSH and CDR2 LQKENI. The length of the CDR3 is 17 residues. The CDR3 here is CASSPRDSWEGNTEAFF.

The chain carries TRBV5-1 and TRBJ1-1; without DNA, the TCRdb call of TRBD1 cannot be checked. The CDR3 loop spans 18 amino acids. Germline loops: CDR1 SGHRS, CDR2 YFSETQ. This CDR3 reads CASSLWGAPGTTNTEAFF.

This rearrangement joins TRBV3-1 to TRBJ1-1; lacking DNA, the TRBD1 call made by TCRdb goes unchecked. The CDR3 is 16 amino acids. The germline CDR1 and CDR2 sequences are LGHDT and YNNKEL (reference sequence). The CDR3 sequence: CASSPPGGGKDTEAFF. Looking up the rest from reference TRBV3-1 and TRBJ1-1 gives the full variable domain: DTAVSQTPKYLVTQMGNDKSIKCEQNLGHDTMYWYKQDSKKFLKIMFSYNNKELIINETVPNRFSPKSPDKAHLNLHINSLELGDSAVYFCASSPPGGGKDTEAFFGQGTRLTVV.

The chain recombines TRBV20-1 with TRBJ2-1; TCRdb lists TRBD1, though no DNA is available to test this call. The CDR3 consists of 12 residues. Germline lookup yields CDR1 DFQATT and CDR2 SNEGSKA (reference sequence). CDR3 in amino acids: CSARVQGAEQFF.

According to its frequency, this clonotype is medium-sized. The chain uses TRBV5-1 and TRBJ2-1; TCRdb returns TRBD2, unconfirmable since there is no DNA. CDR1 and CDR2 from the germline V gene are SGHRS and YFSETQ. This CDR3 has 14 amino acids. The CDR3 spells CASMPGLADNEQFF.

V gene TRBV27 combines with J gene TRBJ1-2. This CDR3 has 13 amino acids. CDR1 is MNHEY, CDR2 SMNVEV, per germline (reference sequence). This chain's CDR3 is CASSFPTNDGYTF.

J is TRBJ2-3 and V is TRBV29-1; TCRdb outputs TRBD1, but without DNA this stays unchecked. CDR1 and CDR2 from the germline V gene are SQVTM and ANQGSEA. CDR3 length: 15 amino acids. The CDR3 protein is CSVDGTGPVADTQYF.

This sequence joins TRBV7-9 and TRBJ1-5. CDR3 length: 17 residues. CDR1 is SEHNR and CDR2 is FQNEAQ in the germline V gene (reference sequence). Here the CDR3 reads CASSLAAPGRDNQPQHF.

The gene calls are TRBV7-9 and TRBJ2-1; as DNA is missing, the TRBD1 call by TCRdb cannot be tested. The germline gives CDR1 SEHNR, CDR2 FQNEAQ (reference sequence). This CDR3 comprises 14 residues. CDR3 loop: CASRADSLNNEQFF.

The chain is built from TRBV7-2 and TRBJ1-1; TCRdb selects TRBD1, and the lack of DNA leaves this call unchecked. Germline V gene lookup returns CDR1 SGHTA and CDR2 FQGNSA. This CDR3 has 14 residues. The CDR3 sequence is CASSFTGTGDKAFF.

CDR3 sequence: CASSNEAYEQYF. This chain connects TRBV5-1 to TRBJ2-7. CDR1 and CDR2 from the germline V gene are SGHRS and YFSETQ. The CDR3 totals 12 residues.

The rearrangement joins TRBV11-2 to TRBJ2-1; TCRdb selects TRBD2, and the lack of DNA leaves this call unchecked. The CDR3 spans 14 residues. Germline V gene lookup returns CDR1 SGHAT and CDR2 FQNNGV. This CDR3 is CASSNSGNYNEQFF.

CDR3 sequence: CASSLVGGFYNEQFF. V usage is TRBV7-2 and J usage is TRBJ2-1. CDR3 size: 15 residues. The germline V gene has CDR1 SGHTA and CDR2 FQGNSA.

This sequence joins TRBV5-1 and TRBJ2-1; TCRdb selects TRBD2, and the lack of DNA leaves this call unchecked. From germline, CDR1 is SGHRS and CDR2 YFSETQ. The CDR3 runs to 15 residues. CDR3 loop: CASSLGAGSYNEQFF.

This rearrangement joins TRBV2 to TRBJ2-1; TCRdb lists TRBD2, though no DNA is available to test this call. Germline V gene sequence: CDR1 SNHLY, CDR2 FYNNEI. CDR3 length: 12 amino acids. The chain's CDR3 is CASRGLEGVRFF.

The J gene is TRBJ2-7, the V gene TRBV18. This CDR3 is built from 12 residues. Germline-derived CDR1 and CDR2 are KGHSH and LQKENI. The CDR3 spells CASSPPFGEQYF.

This chain joins TRBV4-3 and TRBJ2-7. CDR1 is LGHNA and CDR2 is YSLEER in the germline V gene. The CDR3 loop spans 14 amino acids. CDR3 region: CASSQFYNSYEQYF.

The rearrangement joins TRBV20-1 to TRBJ2-2; TCRdb outputs TRBD1, but without DNA this stays unchecked. Germline V gives CDR1 DFQATT, CDR2 SNEGSKA (reference sequence). The CDR3 has 15 residues. CDR3: CSARSNRVNTGELFF.